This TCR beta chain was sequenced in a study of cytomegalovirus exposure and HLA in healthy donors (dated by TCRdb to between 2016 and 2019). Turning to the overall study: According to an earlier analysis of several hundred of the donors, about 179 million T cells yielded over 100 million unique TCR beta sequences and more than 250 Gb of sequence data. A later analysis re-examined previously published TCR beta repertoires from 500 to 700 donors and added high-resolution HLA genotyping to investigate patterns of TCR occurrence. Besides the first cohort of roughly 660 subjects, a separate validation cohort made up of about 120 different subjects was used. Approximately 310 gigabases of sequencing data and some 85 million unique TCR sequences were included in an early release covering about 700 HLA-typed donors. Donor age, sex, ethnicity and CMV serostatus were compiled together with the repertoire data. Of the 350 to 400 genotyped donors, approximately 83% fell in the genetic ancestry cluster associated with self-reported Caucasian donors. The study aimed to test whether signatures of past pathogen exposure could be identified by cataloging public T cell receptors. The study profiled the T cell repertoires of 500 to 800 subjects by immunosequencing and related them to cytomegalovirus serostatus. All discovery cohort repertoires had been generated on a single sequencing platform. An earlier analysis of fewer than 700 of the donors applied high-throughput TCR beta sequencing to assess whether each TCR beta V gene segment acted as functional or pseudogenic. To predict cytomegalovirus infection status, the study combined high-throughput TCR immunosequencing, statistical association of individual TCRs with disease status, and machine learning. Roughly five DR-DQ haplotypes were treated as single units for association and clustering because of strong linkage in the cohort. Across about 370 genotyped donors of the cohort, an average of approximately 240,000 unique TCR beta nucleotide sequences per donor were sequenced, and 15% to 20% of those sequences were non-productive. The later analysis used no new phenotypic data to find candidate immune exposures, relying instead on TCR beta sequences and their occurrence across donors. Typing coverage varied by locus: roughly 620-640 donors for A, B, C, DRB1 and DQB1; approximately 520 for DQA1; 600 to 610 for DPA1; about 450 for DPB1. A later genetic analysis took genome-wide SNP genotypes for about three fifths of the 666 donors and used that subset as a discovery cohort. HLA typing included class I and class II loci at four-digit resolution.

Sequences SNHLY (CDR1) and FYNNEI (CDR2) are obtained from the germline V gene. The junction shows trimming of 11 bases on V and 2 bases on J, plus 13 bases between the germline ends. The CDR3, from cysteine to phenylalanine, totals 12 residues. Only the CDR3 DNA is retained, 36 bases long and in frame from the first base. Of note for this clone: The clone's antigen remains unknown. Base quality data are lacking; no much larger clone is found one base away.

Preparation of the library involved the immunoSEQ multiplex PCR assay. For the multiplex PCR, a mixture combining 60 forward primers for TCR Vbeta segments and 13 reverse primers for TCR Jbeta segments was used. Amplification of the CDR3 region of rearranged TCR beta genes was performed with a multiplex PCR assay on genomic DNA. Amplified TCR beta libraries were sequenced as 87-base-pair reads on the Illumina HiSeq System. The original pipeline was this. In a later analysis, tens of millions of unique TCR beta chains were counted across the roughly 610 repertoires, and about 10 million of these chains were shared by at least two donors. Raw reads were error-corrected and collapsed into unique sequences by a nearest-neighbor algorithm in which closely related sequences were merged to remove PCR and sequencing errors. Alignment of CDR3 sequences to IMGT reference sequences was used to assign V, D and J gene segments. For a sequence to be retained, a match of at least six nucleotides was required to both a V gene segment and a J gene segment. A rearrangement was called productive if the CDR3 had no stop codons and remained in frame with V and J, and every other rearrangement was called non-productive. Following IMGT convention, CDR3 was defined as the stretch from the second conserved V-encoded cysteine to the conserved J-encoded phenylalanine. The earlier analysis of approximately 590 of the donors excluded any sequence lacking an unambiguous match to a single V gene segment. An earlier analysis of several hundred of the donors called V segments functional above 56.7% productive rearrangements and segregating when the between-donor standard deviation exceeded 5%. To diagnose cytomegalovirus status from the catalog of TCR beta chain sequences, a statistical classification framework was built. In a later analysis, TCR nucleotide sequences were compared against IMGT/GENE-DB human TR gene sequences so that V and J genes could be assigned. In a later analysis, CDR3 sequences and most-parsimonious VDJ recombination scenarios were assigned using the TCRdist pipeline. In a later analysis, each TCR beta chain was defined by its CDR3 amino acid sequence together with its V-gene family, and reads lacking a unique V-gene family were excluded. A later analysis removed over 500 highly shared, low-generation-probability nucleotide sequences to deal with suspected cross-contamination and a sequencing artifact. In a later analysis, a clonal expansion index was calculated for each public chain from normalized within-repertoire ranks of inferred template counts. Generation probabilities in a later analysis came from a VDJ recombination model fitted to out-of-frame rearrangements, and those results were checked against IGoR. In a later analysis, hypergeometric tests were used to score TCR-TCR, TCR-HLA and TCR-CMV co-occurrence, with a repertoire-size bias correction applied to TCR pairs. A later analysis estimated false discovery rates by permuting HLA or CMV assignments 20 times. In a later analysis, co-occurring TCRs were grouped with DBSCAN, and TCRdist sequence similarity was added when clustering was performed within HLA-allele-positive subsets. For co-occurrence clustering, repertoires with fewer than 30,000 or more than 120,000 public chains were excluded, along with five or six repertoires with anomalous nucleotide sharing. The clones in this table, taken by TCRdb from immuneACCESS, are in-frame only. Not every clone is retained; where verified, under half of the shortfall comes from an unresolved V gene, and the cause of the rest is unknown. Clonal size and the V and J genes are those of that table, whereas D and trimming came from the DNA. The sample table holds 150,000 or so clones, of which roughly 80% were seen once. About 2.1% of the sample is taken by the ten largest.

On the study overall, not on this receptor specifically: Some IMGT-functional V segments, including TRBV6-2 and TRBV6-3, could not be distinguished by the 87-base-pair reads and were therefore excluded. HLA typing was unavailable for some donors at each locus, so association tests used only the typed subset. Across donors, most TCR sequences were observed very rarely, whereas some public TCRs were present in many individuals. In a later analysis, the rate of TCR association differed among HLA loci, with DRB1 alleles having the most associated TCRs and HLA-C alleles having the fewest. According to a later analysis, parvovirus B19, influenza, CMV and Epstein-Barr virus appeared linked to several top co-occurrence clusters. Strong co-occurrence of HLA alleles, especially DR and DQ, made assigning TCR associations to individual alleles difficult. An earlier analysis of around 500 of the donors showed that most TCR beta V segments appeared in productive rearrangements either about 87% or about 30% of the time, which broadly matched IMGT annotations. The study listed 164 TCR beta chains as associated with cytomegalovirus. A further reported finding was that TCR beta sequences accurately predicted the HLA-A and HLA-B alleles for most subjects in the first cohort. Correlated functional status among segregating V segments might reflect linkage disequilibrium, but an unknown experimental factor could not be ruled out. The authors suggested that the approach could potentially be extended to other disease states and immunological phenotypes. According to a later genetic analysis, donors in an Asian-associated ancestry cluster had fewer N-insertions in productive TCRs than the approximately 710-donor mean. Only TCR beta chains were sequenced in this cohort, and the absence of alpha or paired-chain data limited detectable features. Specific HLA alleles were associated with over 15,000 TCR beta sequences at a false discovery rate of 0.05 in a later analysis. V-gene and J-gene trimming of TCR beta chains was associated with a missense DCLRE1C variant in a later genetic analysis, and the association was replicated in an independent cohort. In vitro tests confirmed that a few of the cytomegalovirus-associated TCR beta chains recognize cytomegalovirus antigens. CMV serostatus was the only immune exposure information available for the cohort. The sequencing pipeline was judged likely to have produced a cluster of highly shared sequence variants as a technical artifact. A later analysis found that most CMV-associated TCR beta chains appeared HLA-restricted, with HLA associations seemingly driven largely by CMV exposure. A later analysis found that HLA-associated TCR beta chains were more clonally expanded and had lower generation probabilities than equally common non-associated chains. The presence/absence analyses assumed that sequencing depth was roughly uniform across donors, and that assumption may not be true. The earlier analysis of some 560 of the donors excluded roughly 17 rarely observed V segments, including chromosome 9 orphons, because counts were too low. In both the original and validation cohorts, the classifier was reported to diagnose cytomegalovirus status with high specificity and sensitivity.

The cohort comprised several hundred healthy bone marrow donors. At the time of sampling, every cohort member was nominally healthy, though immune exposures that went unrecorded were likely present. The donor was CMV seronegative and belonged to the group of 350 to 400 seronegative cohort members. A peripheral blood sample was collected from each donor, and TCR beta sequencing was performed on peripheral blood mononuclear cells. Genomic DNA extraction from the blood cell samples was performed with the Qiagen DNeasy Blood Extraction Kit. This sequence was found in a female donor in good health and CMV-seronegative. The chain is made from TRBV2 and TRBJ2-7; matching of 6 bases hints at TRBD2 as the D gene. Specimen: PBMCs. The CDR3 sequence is CAAGKTAYEQYF. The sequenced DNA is TGTGCCGCGGGGAAAACAGCCTACGAGCAGTACTTC.